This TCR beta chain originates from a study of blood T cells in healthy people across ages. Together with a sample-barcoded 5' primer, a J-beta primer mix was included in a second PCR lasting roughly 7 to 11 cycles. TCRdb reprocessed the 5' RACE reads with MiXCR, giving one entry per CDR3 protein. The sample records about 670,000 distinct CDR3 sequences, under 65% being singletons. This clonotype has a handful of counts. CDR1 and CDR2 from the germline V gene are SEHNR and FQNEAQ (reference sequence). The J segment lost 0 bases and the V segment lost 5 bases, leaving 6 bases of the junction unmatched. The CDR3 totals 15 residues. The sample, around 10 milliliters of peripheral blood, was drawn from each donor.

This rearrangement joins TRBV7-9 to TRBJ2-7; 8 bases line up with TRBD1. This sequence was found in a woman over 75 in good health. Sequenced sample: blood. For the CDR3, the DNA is TGTGCCAGCAGCGGGGGACAGGCTAGCTCCTACGAGCAGTACTTC. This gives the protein CASSGGQASSYEQYF.